A single sample is the source of the 20 T cell receptor beta chains below, sequenced in a study of identical twins. MiXCR, run by TCRdb on the 5' RACE reads, gives a single entry per CDR3 protein. The sample has under 350,000 distinct CDR3 sequences; less than 9.5% are singletons. In addition, the sample was reused for a study of yellow fever vaccine responses in identical twins.

The sequencing sample was made of CD8+ T cells sorted from blood. The receptors come from a woman between 18 and 29 years old in good health.

This chain links TRBV28 with TRBJ2-1, with 11 bases matching TRBD2. This CDR3 contains 15 residues. J gave up 6 bases and V 7 bases, and 8 bases lay outside the gene matches. CDR1 is MDHEN, CDR2 SYDVKM, per germline. The CDR3 region is CASIRGLAGGNEQFF. In DNA, the CDR3 is TGTGCCAGCATCCGCGGTCTAGCGGGAGGCAATGAGCAGTTCTTC. Filled out from reference TRBV28 and TRBJ2-1, the complete variable domain reads DVKVTQSSRYLVKRTGEKVFLECVQDMDHENMFWYRQDPGLGLRLIYFSYDVKMKEKGDIPEGYSVSREKKERFSLILESASTNQTSMYLCASIRGLAGGNEQFFGPGTRLTVL.

This clonotype was counted a few times. V gene TRBV6-1 combines with J gene TRBJ2-6; TRBD1 agrees at 7 bases. The length of the CDR3 is 15 residues. The germline V gene encodes CDR1 MNHNS and CDR2 SASEGT. With V trimmed by 6 bases and J by 3 bases, 5 bases remained unmatched. The CDR3, as DNA: TGTGCCAGCAGAGCTACAGGGGATGGGGCCAACGTCCTGACTTTC. Translating gives CASRATGDGANVLTF.

This chain joins TRBV29-1 and TRBJ1-1, with D maybe TRBD1 (6 bases). The V end lost 6 bases, the J end lost 5 bases, and 16 bases lay between the germline ends. Per germline, CDR1 SQVTM and CDR2 ANQGSEA. CDR3 length: 13 residues. CDR3 sequence (DNA): TGCAGCGTAAGAAACAGGGAGGCTACTGAAGCTTTCTTT. Amino acids: CSVRNREATEAFF.

The J gene is TRBJ2-3, the V gene TRBV2; D gene ambiguous. Germline lookup yields CDR1 SNHLY and CDR2 FYNNEI. The CDR3 has 12 residues. With 10 bases removed from V and 3 bases from J, the gap between germline ends came to 11 bases. The CDR3 here is CATRGLTDTQYF. CDR3 DNA sequence: TGTGCCACCCGCGGATTAACAGATACGCAGTATTTT.

The chain recombines TRBV20-1 with TRBJ2-1; TRBD1 matches 11 bases. V was pared by 1 base and J by 0 bases, with 17 bases of the junction left unmatched. Per germline, CDR1 DFQATT and CDR2 SNEGSKA (reference sequence). The CDR3 extends over 21 amino acids. The CDR3 protein is CSARVSWTGGFPLGSYNEQFF. CDR3 in DNA: TGCAGTGCTAGAGTAAGTTGGACAGGGGGCTTTCCCCTTGGCTCCTACAATGAGCAGTTCTTC.

There are many counts of this clonotype. The chain couples TRBV12-3 or TRBV12-4 to TRBJ2-7; the D is unclear. This CDR3 region has 13 residues. V was trimmed by 5 bases and J by 3 bases, leaving 11 bases between them. CDR3 DNA: TGTGCCAGCAGTCCCCAACGCGGCTACGAGCAGTACTTC. Translated, it gives CASSPQRGYEQYF.

This clonotype was observed a few times. The chain employs TRBV7-6 and TRBJ2-7; 8 bases are shared with TRBD2. Germline V CDR1 and CDR2: SGHVS, FNYEAQ. This CDR3 has 15 amino acids. Trimming at V came to 5 bases and at J to 2 bases, leaving 8 bases not matched to a gene. The CDR3 nucleotides read TGTGCCAGCAGCCTGGAGCGGGAGTCAACCTACGAGCAGTACTTC. Its protein product is CASSLERESTYEQYF.

This clonotype was seen a few times. The chain joins TRBV25-1 to TRBJ1-6, with D tentatively TRBD1 (6 bases). V dropped 6 bases and J dropped 4 bases, with 13 bases sitting between them. The CDR3 is made up of 15 amino acids. Germline V gene sequence: CDR1 MGHDK, CDR2 SYGVNS. The CDR3 nucleotides read TGTGCCAGCAGGACAGGAGTGAAGTATAATTCACCCCTCCACTTT. Translated: CASRTGVKYNSPLHF. The complete variable domain, with remaining parts taken from reference TRBV25-1 and TRBJ1-6, reads EADIYQTPRYLVIGTGKKITLECSQTMGHDKMYWYQQDPGMELHLIHYSYGVNSTEKGDLSSESTVSRIRTEHFPLTLESARPSHTSQYLCASRTGVKYNSPLHFGNGTRLTVT.

A few counts support this clonotype. CDR3 bases: TGCGCCAGCAGCCAAGTTGACTCCCTATGGGCCCAGTACTTC. Amino acids: CASSQVDSLWAQYF. The chain is built from TRBV4-1 and TRBJ2-5; D is ambiguous. The length of the CDR3 is 14 residues. Trimming pared 1 base from V and 9 bases from J, leaving 15 bases between. In germline, CDR1 is MGHRA, CDR2 YSYEKL.

The V call is TRBV7-8, the J call TRBJ2-6; 7 nucleotides agree with TRBD2. The CDR3 runs to 16 residues. The J segment lost 1 base and the V segment lost 1 base, leaving 1 base of the junction unmatched. The germline V gene encodes CDR1 SGHVS and CDR2 FQNEAQ. The CDR3 loop reads CASSLGGGSGANVLTF. The CDR3 DNA reads TGTGCCAGCAGCTTAGGGGGAGGGTCTGGGGCCAACGTCCTGACTTTC.

J is TRBJ2-7 and V is TRBV20-1, with 7 bases matching TRBD1. Germline V gives CDR1 DFQATT, CDR2 SNEGSKA (reference sequence). The CDR3 totals 12 residues. V shed 6 bases and J 7 bases; nucleotides not matched to a gene: 9. The CDR3 region has the DNA TGCAGTGCAAGGGACAGCGGCTTGGAGCAGTACTTC. Amino acids: CSARDSGLEQYF.

This clonotype was counted ten times or more. The chain links TRBV3-1 to TRBJ2-1, with TRBD1 matching over 10 bases. The CDR3 runs 17 residues. The germline CDR1 and CDR2 sequences are LGHDT and YNNKEL (reference sequence). V was clipped by 0 bases and J by 4 bases; unmatched bases: 6. DNA for the CDR3: TGTGCCAGCAGCCAAGATAGACAGGGGGCTCTATACAATGAGCAGTTCTTC. Translated, it gives CASSQDRQGALYNEQFF.

This chain uses TRBV11-2 with TRBJ2-3, with 8 bases fitting TRBD2. CDR1 SGHAT and CDR2 FQNNGV come from the germline V gene. With 7 bases clipped from V and 4 bases from J, the junction kept 10 bases outside the gene matches. There are 15 residues in the CDR3. CDR3 sequence reads: CASTSLAGPADTQYF. Written as DNA, the CDR3 is TGTGCCAGCACCAGTCTAGCGGGCCCCGCAGATACGCAGTATTTT.

This clonotype was seen repeatedly, ten times or more. The chain carries TRBV7-2 and TRBJ1-3; perhaps TRBD1 as D (6 bases). Germline V lookup: CDR1 SGHTA, CDR2 FQGNSA. The V end lost 1 base, the J end lost 2 bases, and 12 bases lay between the germline ends. The CDR3 is made up of 16 amino acids. The CDR3 DNA is TGTGCCAGCAGCTTAGGAGCAGGGGAGGCTGGAAACACCATATATTTT. This translates into CASSLGAGEAGNTIYF.

This clonotype has a count of ten or more. The rearrangement joins TRBV20-1 to TRBJ2-7; D gene unclear. The CDR3 runs to 11 residues. V lost 2 bases to trimming and J lost 7 bases, with 9 bases between them. Germline V CDR1 and CDR2: DFQATT, SNEGSKA (reference sequence). This CDR3 is CSARFSIEQYF. CDR3 nucleotide sequence: TGCAGTGCTAGATTTTCGATAGAGCAGTACTTC.

This clonotype was counted many times. The gene calls are TRBV10-3 and TRBJ2-7, with D unclear. The length of the CDR3 is 15 residues. Trimming took 2 bases from V and 0 from J, leaving 11 bases between them. Germline CDR1 and CDR2: ENHRY and SYGVKD. CDR3 amino acids: CAISEQNPSSYEQYF. CDR3 nucleotide sequence: TGTGCCATCAGTGAGCAGAACCCAAGCTCCTACGAGCAGTACTTC.

This clonotype was seen a few times. The chain links TRBV7-9 to TRBJ2-5; tentatively, D is TRBD2 (5 bases). Per the germline V gene, CDR1 is SEHNR and CDR2 is FQNEAQ (reference sequence). V lost 1 base to trimming and J lost 1 base, with 10 bases between them. The CDR3 is 15 amino acids. In nucleotides, the CDR3 is TGTGCCAGCAGCTTAGGAGGGCGACTCCAAGAGACCCAGTACTTC. Protein sequence: CASSLGGRLQETQYF. Using reference TRBV7-9 and TRBJ2-5 for the parts outside the CDR3, the full variable domain is DTGVSQNPRHKITKRGQNVTFRCDPISEHNRLYWYRQTLGQGPEFLTYFQNEAQLEKSRLLSDRFSAERPKGSFSTLEIQRTEQGDSAMYLCASSLGGRLQETQYFGPGTRLLVL.

The gene calls are TRBV7-8 and TRBJ2-7; tentative D call: TRBD1 (6 bases). The CDR3 sequence is 14 residues long. Deletions cut 5 bases from V and 3 bases from J, with 14 bases between. CDR1 is SGHVS, CDR2 FQNEAQ, per germline. The CDR3 protein is CASSPRDIFYEQYF. As DNA, the CDR3 is TGTGCCAGCAGCCCCCGGGACATATTCTACGAGCAGTACTTC.

This clonotype was found a few times. The DNA for the CDR3 is TGTGCCAGCAGTTCTACTCTAGCGGGGGGGCCGGACACCGGGGAGCTGTTTTTT. This translates into CASSSTLAGGPDTGELFF. This chain links TRBV7-8 with TRBJ2-2, with TRBD2 matching over 12 bases. The CDR3 has 18 amino acids. From germline, CDR1 is SGHVS and CDR2 FQNEAQ. J lost 3 bases, V lost 6 bases, and 11 bases had no gene match.

The chain couples TRBV7-3 to TRBJ2-5; 8 positions match TRBD2. CDR1 is SGHTA, CDR2 FQGTGA, per germline. The CDR3 totals 15 residues. With V trimmed by 0 bases and J by 2 bases, 2 bases remained unmatched. CDR3 amino acids: CASSLTPGGQETQYF. CDR3 sequence (DNA): TGTGCCAGCAGCTTAACCCCGGGAGGGCAAGAGACCCAGTACTTC.